Sequencing of this TCR beta chain was carried out in a study of T cell responses to AZD1222 COVID-19 vaccine. Study-wide points: The study reported that nearly half of spike-specific TCRs target unmutated variant regions.

Note on this clone: What it binds is not known.

The CDR3 is 16 amino acids. CDR1 and CDR2 from the germline V gene are SNHLY and FYNNEI. The V end lost 4 bases, the J end lost 3 bases, and 18 bases lay between the germline ends. Assay used: immunoSEQ multiplex PCR; TCRdb lists only in-frame clones, some missing. The repertoire holds 150,000 to 200,000 clones, roughly 87% seen once, with roughly 1.1% in the top ten. This chain links TRBV2 with TRBJ1-2; D remains ambiguous. This receptor was taken from an adult who received the AZD1222 COVID-19 vaccine. The source was peripheral blood, collected 28 days after the second AZD1222 dose. Here the CDR3 DNA reads TGTGCCAGCAGTGGGTTCTCGTTCGTGGGGTACTATGGCTACACCTTC. Encoded protein: CASSGFSFVGYYGYTF.